The 15 T cell receptor beta chains below come from one sample, sequenced in a study of cytotoxic CD8 clonotypes in ibrutinib-treated CLL. The data were produced by immunoSEQ multiplex PCR, yet TCRdb's version contains in-frame clones alone and is incomplete. The sample has hundreds of thousands of clones, nearly 80% seen once. Material: PBMCs, obtained after 12 months of ibrutinib treatment. The receptors were gathered from a human donor with chronic lymphocytic leukemia.

The chain employs TRBV10-2 and TRBJ2-1; the match to TRBD2 covers 10 bases. This CDR3 is built from 16 residues. The trim removed 4 bases at V and 7 bases at J, leaving 10 bases unmatched. Germline V lookup: CDR1 WSHSY, CDR2 SAAADI. The CDR3 protein is CASSGQRGGGVNEQFF. CDR3 nucleotide sequence: TGCGCCAGCAGTGGCCAGCGGGGGGGCGGGGTTAATGAGCAGTTCTTC.

This rearrangement joins TRBV7-2 to TRBJ2-5; D is possibly TRBD2 (6 bases). The length of the CDR3 is 13 residues. V lost 5 bases and J lost 5, with 12 bases in between. Germline V CDR1 and CDR2: SGHTA, FQGNSA. CDR3 bases: TGTGCCAGCAGCGGGGACTCGGGGGAGACCCAGTACTTC. It specifies CASSGDSGETQYF.

This rearrangement joins TRBV5-6 to TRBJ2-3; TRBD1 matches 8 bases. The CDR3 has 17 amino acids. The germline V gene encodes CDR1 SGHDT and CDR2 YYEEEE. The trim removed 3 bases at V and 3 bases at J, leaving 12 bases unmatched. The CDR3 DNA follows: TGTGCCAGCAGCTCAGACCTGGACAGGGCGGGGACAGATACGCAGTATTTT. Its translation: CASSSDLDRAGTDTQYF.

The CDR3 region has the DNA TGCGCCAGCAGCCTGAGGACAGGGAGTGAGCAGTACTTC. Protein sequence: CASSLRTGSEQYF. The genes are TRBV5-1 and TRBJ2-7, with 8 bases identical to TRBD1. Trimming cost V 4 bases and J 7 bases; bases outside gene matches: 7. This CDR3 has 13 amino acids. Germline loops: CDR1 SGHRS, CDR2 YFSETQ.

The CDR3 sequence is CASSLATGGTQYF. DNA for the CDR3: TGTGCCAGCAGCTTGGCCACGGGGGGTACGCAGTATTTT. This chain connects TRBV5-6 to TRBJ2-3; 7 bases fit TRBD2. CDR1 SGHDT and CDR2 YYEEEE come from the germline V gene. The V gene end was trimmed by 0 bases and the J gene end by 8 bases; junction bases not matched to a gene: 3. The CDR3 has 13 amino acids.

For the CDR3, the DNA is TGTGCCAGCAGCCATGCACCGGGACAGGGATCCTACGAGCAGTACTTC. This translates into CASSHAPGQGSYEQYF. The gene calls are TRBV14 and TRBJ2-7, with TRBD1 matching 9 bases. Germline CDR1 and CDR2: SGHDN and FVKESK. The CDR3 has 16 residues. Trimming at V came to 3 bases and at J to 1 base, leaving 7 bases not matched to a gene. Variable domain in full (rest from reference TRBV14 and TRBJ2-7): EAGVTQFPSHSVIEKGQTVTLRCDPISGHDNLYWYRRVMGKEIKFLLHFVKESKQDESGMPNNRFLAERTGGTYSTLKVQPAELEDSGVYFCASSHAPGQGSYEQYFGPGTRLTVT.

This clone appeared once. The chain combines TRBV6-5 with TRBJ2-7; D is possibly TRBD2 (5 bases). Looked up from germline, CDR1 is MNHEY and CDR2 is SVGAGI. With 4 bases removed from V and 3 bases from J, the gap between germline ends came to 16 bases. The CDR3 is 15 residues long. The DNA of the CDR3 is TGTGCCAGCAGTTTTTCGAGTCGGGAAAGCTACGAGCAGTACTTC. Its translation is CASSFSSRESYEQYF.

The chain recombines TRBV10-1 with TRBJ2-2; the match to TRBD1 covers 8 bases. The CDR3 runs 15 residues. Germline CDR1 and CDR2: WNHNN and SYGVQD (reference sequence). J was trimmed by 4 bases and V by 4 bases; bases with no gene match: 5. For the CDR3, the DNA is TGCGCCAGCAGTGGGACAGGGATGGGCACCGGGGAGCTGTTTTTT. Translation: CASSGTGMGTGELFF.

This clone was counted between two and nine times. This chain joins TRBV4-1 and TRBJ2-3, with unresolved D. The CDR3 loop spans 14 amino acids. V dropped 1 base and J dropped 3 bases, with 8 bases sitting between them. Germline V gene lookup returns CDR1 MGHRA and CDR2 YSYEKL. Here the CDR3 reads CASSQVAVTDTQYF. CDR3 DNA sequence: TGCGCCAGCAGCCAAGTCGCTGTGACAGATACGCAGTATTTT.

The rearrangement links TRBV2 to TRBJ2-5; D is undetermined. V lost 3 bases to trimming and J lost 4 bases, with 9 bases between them. The CDR3 consists of 13 residues. Germline CDR1 is SNHLY and CDR2 is FYNNEI. The CDR3 DNA sequence: TGTGCCAGCAGTGACCAACTACGAGAGACCCAGTACTTC. This sequence encodes CASSDQLRETQYF.

This chain connects TRBV28 to TRBJ2-7, with 8 bases identical to TRBD1. Germline assignment: CDR1 MDHEN and CDR2 SYDVKM. The CDR3 has 14 residues. Trimming took 6 bases from V and 2 from J; bases not matched to a gene: 6. The CDR3 spells CASSSGQGTYEQYF. As DNA, the CDR3 is TGTGCCAGCAGCTCAGGACAGGGAACCTACGAGCAGTACTTC.

The genes are TRBV19 and TRBJ1-2, with D hard to call. In germline, CDR1 is LNHDA, CDR2 SQIVND (reference sequence). This CDR3 spans 14 amino acids. Trimming stripped 5 bases from V and 4 bases from J, with 14 bases between. CDR3 bases: TGTGCCAGTAGTGGTCGGAATGCTGGCTATGGCTACACCTTC. This translates into CASSGRNAGYGYTF.

The V call is TRBV28, the J call TRBJ2-4; 7 bases are shared with TRBD1. In germline, CDR1 is MDHEN, CDR2 SYDVKM. With 4 bases clipped from V and 6 bases from J, the junction kept 9 bases outside the gene matches. The CDR3 sequence is 15 residues long. In DNA form, the CDR3 reads TGTGCCAGCAGTTCTAGGGGGCGTTTTGGAAACATTCAGTACTTC. Residues: CASSSRGRFGNIQYF.

This chain uses TRBV6-4 with TRBJ2-7, with D possibly TRBD1 on 6 matching bases. The V and J ends lost 6 bases and 3 bases respectively, with 12 bases between them. CDR1 MRHNA and CDR2 SNTAGT come from the germline V gene. The CDR3 loop spans 13 amino acids. The CDR3 region has the DNA TGTGCCAGCAGCCAGCCGGGACACTACGAGCAGTACTTC. Residues: CASSQPGHYEQYF.

The chain couples TRBV14 to TRBJ1-1, with TRBD1 as a possible D gene (6 bases). Trimming took 3 bases from V and 2 from J, leaving 7 bases between them. The CDR3 extends over 13 amino acids. CDR1 SGHDN and CDR2 FVKESK come from the germline V gene. The CDR3 DNA sequence: TGTGCCAGCAGCCAGGACAGAAACACTGAAGCTTTCTTT. It yields the protein CASSQDRNTEAFF.